A selection of T cell receptor beta chains follows, all from one sample in a study of response to subunit inactivated influenza vaccine. TCRdb fed the RT-PCR reads into MiXCR, producing one record per CDR3 protein. The sample has almost 600,000 distinct CDR3 sequences; 11% to 15% are singletons. The sample in question was PBMCs from blood, obtained 11 to 12 days after vaccination. All receptors derive from a man aged 50-60 years who received an inactivated influenza vaccine. The CDR3 runs from the conserved cysteine through the conserved F or W. The order of the fields is clone size, D gene, V gene, J gene, CDR3 DNA, CDR3 protein. A D gene is named only where the DNA matches it firmly. Rows may omit the clone size; those that give it use once, few, many or a size class.

>few|.|TRBV2|TRBJ2-7
TGTGCCAGCAGGGCAGTCTCCTACGAGCAGTACTTC
CASRAVSYEQYF
>.|.|TRBV29-1|TRBJ1-5
TGCAGCGTTGAAACCCACGGTCCGGGGACCCAGCATTTT
CSVETHGPGTQHF
>few|.|TRBV12-3/TRBV12-4|TRBJ1-1
TGTGCCAGCAGTTCGACAGCGGGCACTGAAGCTTTCTTT
CASSSTAGTEAFF
>.|.|TRBV18|TRBJ1-6
TGTGCCAGCTCACCACAAGAAGGGGTTAATTCACCCCTCCACTTT
CASSPQEGVNSPLHF
>few|.|TRBV14|TRBJ2-7
TGTGCCAGCAGCCCAGTAGTGGGACTCCCTCTTAAGCAGTACTTC
CASSPVVGLPLKQYF
>many|TRBD2|TRBV4-3|TRBJ2-3
TGCGCCAGCAGCCAAGAGAGTCTAGCGGGGGGTGGAACGCAGTATTTT
CASSQESLAGGGTQYF
>.|.|TRBV29-1|TRBJ1-5
TGCAGCGTTGCCGAGACCCTCGGCAATCAGCCCCAGCATTTT
CSVAETLGNQPQHF
>few|TRBD1|TRBV20-1|TRBJ2-7
TGCAGTGCCAGACAGGGGGCAGGCGAGCAGTACTTC
CSARQGAGEQYF
>once|.|TRBV7-2|TRBJ2-5
TGTGCCAGCAGCCAAAACAGGGTAGAGACCCAGTACTTC
CASSQNRVETQYF
>few|.|TRBV21-1|TRBJ2-5
TGTGCCAGCAGCAAGGCCGGGGTAGAAGAGACCCAGTACTTC
CASSKAGVEETQYF
>few|.|TRBV14|TRBJ1-1
TGTGCCAGCAGCCAAGGACCCACCACTGAAGCTTTCTTT
CASSQGPTTEAFF
>.|.|TRBV10-3|TRBJ2-6
TGTGCCATCAGGTCGCTGGGGCATGGGGCCAACGTCCTGACTTTC
CAIRSLGHGANVLTF
>.|TRBD1|TRBV7-2|TRBJ1-6
TGTGCCAGCAGCCCCCGTGACAGGGGTGATTCACCCCTCCACTTT
CASSPRDRGDSPLHF
>few|TRBD1|TRBV14|TRBJ2-2
TGTGCCAGCAGAGGGACAGGGGGCACCGGGGAGCTGTTTTTT
CASRGTGGTGELFF
>few|.|TRBV10-3|TRBJ2-3
TGTGCCAGTCAAGACTGGCTGGGGGAGACAGATACGCAGTATTTT
CASQDWLGETDTQYF
>many|.|TRBV15|TRBJ1-4
TGTGCCACCAGCCCCACGGGGGGAGAAAAACTGTTTTTT
CATSPTGGEKLFF
>many|.|TRBV5-1|TRBJ1-4
TGCGCCAGCAGCTTCACCGGGGCAACTAATGAAAAACTGTTTTTT
CASSFTGATNEKLFF
>.|.|TRBV7-2|TRBJ2-1
TGTGCCAGCAGCATGGGACCAAGGAACTCCTACAATGAGCAGTTCTTC
CASSMGPRNSYNEQFF
>few|TRBD1|TRBV12-3/TRBV12-4|TRBJ1-6
TGTGCCAGCAGTGCCCGGGACAGGGCTAGGAATTCACCCCTCCACTTT
CASSARDRARNSPLHF
>few|TRBD2|TRBV14|TRBJ2-5
TGTGCCAGCAGCCATAGTCGACCCCCTCTAGCGGGGGGACTCCAAGAGACCCAGTACTTC
CASSHSRPPLAGGLQETQYF
>.|TRBD2|TRBV7-2|TRBJ2-1
TGTGCCAGCAGCTTAGTGGTCTTGGCTAGCGGGAACAATGAGCAGTTCTTC
CASSLVVLASGNNEQFF
>.|.|TRBV5-6|TRBJ1-1
TGTGCCAGCAGCTTGTTTATGGGGACTGAAGCTTTCTTT
CASSLFMGTEAFF
>.|TRBD1|TRBV28|TRBJ2-7
TGTGCCAGCAGTTTAGCCGGGACAGACCTAGGGTTGTTCGGGCAGTACTTC
CASSLAGTDLGLFGQYF
>many|TRBD2|TRBV6-2/TRBV6-3|TRBJ2-1
TGTGCCAGCAGCGGACTAGCGGGAGGGCTTGGTGAGCAGTTCTTC
CASSGLAGGLGEQFF
>.|TRBD1|TRBV4-2|TRBJ1-2
TGTGCCAGCAGCCGAGATACCGGGACAGGGGGCGGCTATGGCTACACCTTC
CASSRDTGTGGGYGYTF
>.|TRBD1|TRBV5-1|TRBJ2-1
TGCGCCAGCAGCACAGGGGGCCGAGGGTCCTACAATGAGCAGTTCTTC
CASSTGGRGSYNEQFF
>few|.|TRBV20-1|TRBJ2-7
TGCAGTGCTCTAAGTAACCGGGACGGTTACTACGAGCAGTACTTC
CSALSNRDGYYEQYF
>.|.|TRBV4-2|TRBJ2-5
TGTGCCAGCAGCAAGGTGGAGGGGTACCAAGAGACCCAGTACTTC
CASSKVEGYQETQYF
>.|.|TRBV29-1|TRBJ2-7
TGCAGCGTTGGCATGGAGGGGCCACGGGGGATTCACGAGCAGTACTTC
CSVGMEGPRGIHEQYF
>.|.|TRBV28|TRBJ1-1
TGTGCCAGCAGTTTGCATAGAACGGCGGGAGCTTTCTTT
CASSLHRTAGAFF
>once|TRBD2|TRBV20-1|TRBJ2-2
TGCAGTGCCGGATTGACTAGCGGGGGGGCCGGGGAGCTGTTTTTT
CSAGLTSGGAGELFF
>.|.|TRBV2|TRBJ2-1
TGTGCCAGCAGTGAAGGGCCTAGCGATTGGAATGAGCAGTTCTTC
CASSEGPSDWNEQFF
>few|.|TRBV14|TRBJ2-5
TGTGCCAGCAGCCAAGGACAACCTTGGACTTTTCAAGAGACCCAGTACTTC
CASSQGQPWTFQETQYF
>.|.|TRBV7-3|TRBJ2-5
TGTGCCAGCGCTTCAGGGGACCAAGAGACCCAGTACTTC
CASASGDQETQYF
>few|.|TRBV5-1|TRBJ2-1
TGCGCCAGCAGACCCCAAGGGCGGAGGGGGGAGCAGTTCTTC
CASRPQGRRGEQFF
>.|TRBD2|TRBV5-4|TRBJ2-1
TGTGCCAGCAGCGAGAAAACTAGCGGGAGAGATGAGCAGTTCTTC
CASSEKTSGRDEQFF
>few|.|TRBV29-1|TRBJ2-2
TGCAGCGCGAAAAAGGGACAGAACACCGGGGAGCTGTTTTTT
CSAKKGQNTGELFF
>.|TRBD2|TRBV20-1|TRBJ2-3
TGCAGTGCTAGAACCAGCGGGAGGTCCACAGATACGCAGTATTTT
CSARTSGRSTDTQYF
>.|.|TRBV20-1|TRBJ1-6
TGCAGTGCTAGAGGGGTCTCCTATAATTCACCCCTCCACTTT
CSARGVSYNSPLHF
>few|.|TRBV28|TRBJ1-6
TGTGCCAGCAGTTTCGGACAGAACCTGAGGTATAATTCACCCCTCCACTTT
CASSFGQNLRYNSPLHF
>many|.|TRBV2|TRBJ2-3
TGTGCCAGCAATCTCGGACGCCGCACAGATACGCAGTATTTT
CASNLGRRTDTQYF
>.|.|TRBV5-6|TRBJ2-2
TGTGCCAGCAGCTGGGACGGTCCCGGGGAGCTGTTTTTT
CASSWDGPGELFF
>.|.|TRBV4-3|TRBJ1-4
TGCGCCAGCAGCCAAGATCTAAAAGTCCGGGGGAAACTGTTTTTT
CASSQDLKVRGKLFF
>few|TRBD2|TRBV18|TRBJ2-7
TGTGCCAGCTCCACGGCCAGCGGGAGTTCCGAGCAGTACTTC
CASSTASGSSEQYF
>few|TRBD2|TRBV19|TRBJ2-5
TGTGCCAGTAGTAGGCTGGGACTAGAAGGAGAGACCCAGTACTTC
CASSRLGLEGETQYF
>many|TRBD2|TRBV28|TRBJ2-1
TGTGCCAGCAGCTTGGGACTAGCGGGCCACAATGAGCAGTTCTTC
CASSLGLAGHNEQFF
>few|.|TRBV7-2|TRBJ2-1
TGTGCCAGCAGCTTAGTAGGGGCCTACAATGAGCAGTTCTTC
CASSLVGAYNEQFF
>many|.|TRBV5-1|TRBJ2-2
TGCGCCAGCAGCTCGACAGGGAACACCGGGGAGCTGTTTTTT
CASSSTGNTGELFF
>.|TRBD2|TRBV11-2|TRBJ2-1
TGTGCCAGCAGCTTGCCCGCTGGCGGGAGGACCCATGAGCAGTTCTTC
CASSLPAGGRTHEQFF
>few|TRBD1|TRBV7-2|TRBJ2-7
TGTGCCAGCAGCTTACAGACAGGGGAACGCGAGCAGTACTTC
CASSLQTGEREQYF
>.|TRBD2|TRBV4-2|TRBJ2-7
TGTGCCAGCAGGGGAGTCGGGACTAGCATGGGGGAGCAGTACTTC
CASRGVGTSMGEQYF
>.|.|TRBV24-1|TRBJ2-5
TGTGCCACCAGTGATTATGGGCAGGGATCCCAAGAGACCCAGTACTTC
CATSDYGQGSQETQYF
>.|TRBD1|TRBV28|TRBJ1-5
TGTGCCAGCAGTTCAATACAGGGGGCCAGCAATCAGCCCCAGCATTTT
CASSSIQGASNQPQHF
>few|TRBD1|TRBV20-1|TRBJ2-7
TGCAGTGCTAGATCCCGACAGGGCTCCTACGAGCAGTACTTC
CSARSRQGSYEQYF